This T cell receptor beta chain was sequenced during a study of CD8+CD57+ T cells in acquired aplastic anemia. Looking at the study overall: Each DNA sample taken from sorted CD4+ and CD8+ cells came to around 3.4 ug on average. Overall study results and limits: Roughly 30 was the count of CD8+ CDR3 sequences that patients shared with controls.

Both TCR beta VDJ combination and CDR3 sequence profiling were carried out. Genomic DNA was the template for this profiling. TCRdb fed the reads into MiXCR, producing one record per CDR3 protein. The sample holds 35,000 to 45,000 distinct CDR3 sequences, roughly two thirds seen once. Worth noting for this clonotype: Its antigen is not known.

From germline, CDR1 is SGDLS and CDR2 YYNGEE. The V end lost 4 bases, the J end lost 1 base, and 4 bases lay between the germline ends. The length of the CDR3 is 12 residues. The clonotype was recovered from a human donor in good health, serving as a control. This chain joins TRBV9 and TRBJ2-3, with no clear D. Sequenced input: sorted CD4+, CD8+, or CD8+CD57+ T cells (not recorded which) from PBMCs. CDR3 in amino acids: CASSPGTDTQYF. The DNA for the CDR3 is TGTGCCAGCAGCCCGGGCACAGATACGCAGTATTTT.